One and the same sample provided the 23 T cell receptor beta chains below, sequenced in a study of T cell changes during pregnancy in multiple sclerosis. Clones were read by immunoSEQ multiplex PCR, and TCRdb kept only the in-frame ones, dropping some. The sample has approximately 47,000 clones; approximately 95% are singletons. The specimen comprised CD4+ T cells from peripheral blood mononuclear cells, sampled in the first trimester of pregnancy. The receptor source for this set is a female donor with multiple sclerosis, enrolled in a pregnancy study.

The rearrangement joins TRBV9 to TRBJ2-2; TRBD2 matches at 8 bases. CDR3 length: 16 residues. Germline values: CDR1 SGDLS, CDR2 YYNGEE. V lost 0 bases, J lost 2 bases, and 3 bases stayed unmatched. CDR3 protein: CASSVAAGANTGELFF. The DNA for the CDR3 is TGTGCCAGCAGCGTAGCAGCGGGGGCTAACACCGGGGAGCTGTTTTTT.

The chain is built from TRBV5-8 and TRBJ1-2; perhaps TRBD1 as D (6 bases). V was clipped by 0 bases and J by 4 bases, with 13 bases between them. CDR3 length equals 15 residues. Germline loops: CDR1 SGHTS, CDR2 YDEGEE. The CDR3 region has the DNA TGTGCCAGCAGCTTGGGAGGGGGTAATCTCTATGGCTACACCTTC. It codes for CASSLGGGNLYGYTF. The variable domain in full, with the rest retrieved from reference TRBV5-8 and TRBJ1-2, is EAGVTQSPTHLIKTRGQQATLRCSPISGHTSVYWYQQALGLGLQFLLWYDEGEERNRGNFPPRFSGRQFPNYSSELNVNALELEDSALYLCASSLGGGNLYGYTFGSGTRLTVV.

The rearrangement links TRBV9 to TRBJ2-7, with D possibly being TRBD2 (5 bases). Per the germline V gene, CDR1 is SGDLS and CDR2 is YYNGEE. Trimming removed 0 bases at V and 3 bases at J, with 16 bases between. The CDR3 extends over 16 amino acids. DNA of the CDR3: TGTGCCAGCAGCGTAGGTAGCGCTCTAGCAGGCTACGAGCAGTACTTC. Translation gives CASSVGSALAGYEQYF.

V gene TRBV5-6 combines with J gene TRBJ2-6; D is undetermined. Looked up from germline, CDR1 is SGHDT and CDR2 is YYEEEE. Trimming took 2 bases from V and 7 from J, leaving 7 bases between them. CDR3 size: 13 residues. CDR3 DNA sequence: TGTGCCAGCAGCTTTTCGGGTGCCAACGTCCTGACTTTC. Amino acids: CASSFSGANVLTF. The full variable domain, rest sourced from reference TRBV5-6 and TRBJ2-6, is DAGVTQSPTHLIKTRGQQVTLRCSPKSGHDTVSWYQQALGQGPQFIFQYYEEEERQRGNFPDRFSGHQFPNYSSELNVNALLLGDSALYLCASSFSGANVLTFGAGSRLTVL.

The rearrangement joins TRBV10-3 to TRBJ1-2; tentative D call: TRBD1 (6 bases). Germline V gives CDR1 ENHRY, CDR2 SYGVKD. This CDR3 is 17 amino acids long. V shed 4 bases and J shed 0 bases, with 18 bases lying between them. This chain's CDR3 is CAISAPEGVPTNYGYTF. CDR3 sequence (DNA): TGTGCCATCAGTGCTCCCGAGGGGGTGCCTACTAACTATGGCTACACCTTC.

V gene TRBV27 combines with J gene TRBJ2-2; D is ambiguous. This CDR3 has 12 amino acids. Germline CDR1 MNHEY, CDR2 SMNVEV (reference sequence). V shed 6 bases and J shed 7 bases, with 9 bases lying between them. CDR3 sequence (DNA): TGTGCCAGCAGGTCCCGCGGCGGGGAGCTGTTTTTT. Its translation is CASRSRGGELFF.

The CDR3 DNA reads TGTGCCAGCAGCTTAGAGAGGTACCAAGAGACCCAGTACTTC. It translates to CASSLERYQETQYF. This rearrangement joins TRBV7-6 to TRBJ2-5; unclear D gene. Germline V gene lookup returns CDR1 SGHVS and CDR2 FNYEAQ. CDR3 size: 14 residues. The ends were cut back, 1 base at V and 0 bases at J, with 6 bases in the middle.

Comment on this clone: Sequence at one end of the junction differs from germline and may be a read error. CDR3 DNA: TGTGCTAGCAGCGCCAGCGGGGGGAAGACCCAGTACTTC. Encoded protein: CASSASGGKTQYF. The rearrangement links TRBV7-7 to TRBJ2-5; 9 nucleotides align to TRBD2. This CDR3 is 13 amino acids long. The germline V gene has CDR1 SSHAT and CDR2 FNYEAQ (reference sequence). Variable domain in full (rest from reference TRBV7-7 and TRBJ2-5): GAGVSQSPRYKVTKRGQDVTLRCDPISSHATLYWYQQALGQGPEFLTYFNYEAQPDKSGLPSDRFSAERPEGSISTLTIQRTEQRDSAMYRCASSASGGKTQYFGPGTRLLVL.

The chain joins TRBV7-3 to TRBJ2-7; TRBD1 aligns across 7 bases. CDR3 length: 14 amino acids. V shed 5 bases, J shed 4 bases, and the junction held 8 bases outside the gene matches. The germline gives CDR1 SGHTA, CDR2 FQGTGA. The CDR3 reads CASSETPGQYEQYF. The CDR3 DNA reads TGTGCCAGCAGCGAAACACCGGGACAGTACGAGCAGTACTTC.

CDR3 sequence reads: CASSLAGQGVQDTQYF. DNA for the CDR3: TGCGCCAGCAGCTTGGCCGGACAGGGGGTTCAAGATACGCAGTATTTT. The V and J genes are TRBV5-1 and TRBJ2-3; TRBD1 aligns across 10 bases. The CDR3 contains 16 residues. With 0 bases clipped from V and 5 bases from J, the junction kept 6 bases outside the gene matches. Germline V gene lookup returns CDR1 SGHRS and CDR2 YFSETQ.

The chain has TRBV5-1 and TRBJ2-1; D might be TRBD2 (6 bases). CDR3 size: 15 residues. V shed 2 bases and J shed 7 bases, with 16 bases lying between them. Germline values: CDR1 SGHRS, CDR2 YFSETQ. In nucleotides, the CDR3 is TGCGCCAGCAGCTTACCGGGACTGTTGACGAATGAGCAGTTCTTC. This codes for CASSLPGLLTNEQFF. Based on the CDR3 plus reference TRBV5-1 and TRBJ2-1, the full variable domain is KAGVTQTPRYLIKTRGQQVTLSCSPISGHRSVSWYQQTPGQGLQFLFEYFSETQRNKGNFPGRFSGRQFSNSRSEMNVSTLELGDSALYLCASSLPGLLTNEQFFGPGTRLTVL.

The chain couples TRBV5-3 to TRBJ2-4; maybe TRBD1 (5 bases). TRBV5-3 is reported as an ORF; its role is uncertain. Between the trimmed V and J ends, which lost 4 bases and 4 bases, there was a span of 12 bases. The CDR3 is made up of 14 amino acids. CDR3 bases: TGTGCCAGAAGCATACGGACACCGAAAAACATTCAGTACTTC. Its protein is CARSIRTPKNIQYF.

This clone was detected a few times. The rearrangement links TRBV10-3 to TRBJ2-5, with 10 bases fitting TRBD2. The CDR3 length is 13 residues. The germline V gene has CDR1 ENHRY and CDR2 SYGVKD. The CDR3 region has the DNA TGTGCTAGCGGGGGGTCAAGTAAAGAGACCCAGTACTTC. Its translation: CASGGSSKETQYF.

The chain has TRBV4-1 and TRBJ2-1; perhaps TRBD2 as D (7 bases). V lost 0 bases and J 6 bases, leaving 24 bases between the germline ends. CDR1 and CDR2 from the germline V gene are MGHRA and YSYEKL. CDR3 length equals 19 residues. The DNA for the CDR3 is TGCGCCAGCAGCCAAGATCCTTTGGGTTTGCGGGGGCTAGCCAATGAGCAGTTCTTC. It codes for CASSQDPLGLRGLANEQFF.

This sequence joins TRBV2 and TRBJ1-6; D is possibly TRBD1 (6 bases). Germline V lookup: CDR1 SNHLY, CDR2 FYNNEI. The CDR3 contains 15 residues. The V gene lost 7 bases and the J gene lost 9 bases, with 19 bases spanning the gap. CDR3 DNA: TGTGCCAGCACCGAAGGGACATCGGCTCTTTCACCCCTCCACTTT. Protein product: CASTEGTSALSPLHF.

V and J are TRBV7-6 and TRBJ2-2; TRBD2 agrees at 10 bases. The CDR3 is 18 residues long. The junction had 10 bases not matched to a gene; V was cut back by 0 bases and J by 6 bases. The germline V gene encodes CDR1 SGHVS and CDR2 FNYEAQ. The CDR3 nucleotides read TGTGCCAGCAGCTTAGCCTGGTCGGGGCTAGCGGGGGCCGGGGAGCTGTTTTTT. Its translation: CASSLAWSGLAGAGELFF. Together with reference TRBV7-6 and TRBJ2-2, the CDR3 gives the full variable domain: GAGVSQSPRYKVTKRGQDVALRCDPISGHVSLYWYRQALGQGPEFLTYFNYEAQQDKSGLPNDRFSAERPEGSISTLTIQRTEQRDSAMYRCASSLAWSGLAGAGELFFGEGSRLTVL.

This chain connects TRBV11-2 to TRBJ1-1, with no clear D. V was shortened by 0 bases and J by 8 bases, with 10 bases between the two germline ends. The V gene's germline CDR1 is SGHAT and CDR2 FQNNGV. This CDR3 has 13 amino acids. CDR3 region: CASSLDLSREAFF. CDR3 DNA: TGTGCCAGCAGCTTAGATCTGAGCAGGGAAGCTTTCTTT. The full variable domain, rest sourced from reference TRBV11-2 and TRBJ1-1, is EAGVAQSPRYKIIEKRQSVAFWCNPISGHATLYWYQQILGQGPKLLIQFQNNGVVDDSQLPKDRFSAERLKGVDSTLKIQPAKLEDSAVYLCASSLDLSREAFFGQGTRLTVV.

This clone appeared once. CDR3 DNA sequence: TGCAGCGTTCGGGACAGTGGATACTCACCCCTCCACTTT. This codes for CSVRDSGYSPLHF. This chain connects TRBV29-1 to TRBJ1-6; 7 bases are shared with TRBD1. Germline CDR1 reads SQVTM; CDR2 reads ANQGSEA. V dropped 5 bases and J dropped 10; count of bases not matched to a gene: 8. The CDR3 covers 13 residues.

The CDR3 loop is CASSFQGLTEAFF. The CDR3 DNA is TGTGCCAGCAGTTTCCAGGGACTCACTGAAGCTTTCTTT. The chain employs TRBV6-5 and TRBJ1-1, with D tentatively TRBD1 (5 bases). The CDR3 is 13 amino acids. The V end lost 4 bases, the J end lost 4 bases, and 10 bases lay between the germline ends. Germline lookup yields CDR1 MNHEY and CDR2 SVGAGI.

The chain recombines TRBV9 with TRBJ2-1; D perhaps matches TRBD1 (6 bases). V was trimmed by 5 bases and J by 6 bases, leaving 12 bases between them. Germline V gene lookup returns CDR1 SGDLS and CDR2 YYNGEE. The CDR3 totals 13 residues. CDR3 DNA sequence: TGTGCCAGCAGTCTTACAGGGTTCAATGAGCAGTTCTTC. Translated, it gives CASSLTGFNEQFF.

This chain links TRBV2 with TRBJ2-1, with D possibly TRBD1 on 7 matching bases. The length of the CDR3 is 15 residues. Trimming cost V 1 base and J 7 bases, with 14 bases left between them. Germline V gives CDR1 SNHLY, CDR2 FYNNEI. CDR3 nucleotide sequence: TGTGCCAGCAGTGAAGAGCAGGGGGGTGGGAATGAGCAGTTCTTC. This codes for CASSEEQGGGNEQFF.

V usage is TRBV10-1 and J usage is TRBJ2-3; 8 nucleotides agree with TRBD1. This CDR3 contains 13 residues. V dropped 2 bases and J dropped 9; count of bases not matched to a gene: 4. Germline CDR1 reads WNHNN; CDR2 reads SYGVQD (reference sequence). CDR3 DNA sequence: TGCGCCAGCAGTGAGGGGCCAGGGGGCACGCAGTATTTT. Translation gives CASSEGPGGTQYF.

The genes are TRBV9 and TRBJ1-3; D not certain. The CDR3 runs to 17 residues. CDR1 SGDLS and CDR2 YYNGEE come from the germline V gene. Trimming stripped 4 bases from V and 0 bases from J, with 17 bases between. The CDR3 protein is CASSPQGWGASGNTIYF. CDR3 coding DNA: TGTGCCAGCAGCCCCCAAGGATGGGGAGCCTCTGGAAACACCATATATTTT. The complete variable domain, with remaining parts taken from reference TRBV9 and TRBJ1-3, reads DSGVTQTPKHLITATGQRVTLRCSPRSGDLSVYWYQQSLDQGLQFLIQYYNGEERAKGNILERFSAQQFPDLHSELNLSSLELGDSALYFCASSPQGWGASGNTIYFGEGSWLTVV.